These 3 T cell receptor beta chains were sequenced from one sample in a study of T cell responses to AZD1222 COVID-19 vaccine. Produced via immunoSEQ multiplex PCR; TCRdb's table is partial and in-frame only. The sample holds 100,000 to 150,000 clones, about 90% seen once. Here the sequenced sample was peripheral blood, taken on day 0 of AZD1222 vaccination. These receptors were collected from an adult in good health.

The chain has TRBV9 and TRBJ1-2; possible D gene TRBD1, 6 bases. The CDR3 has 15 amino acids. Trimming took off 3 bases at V and 4 bases at J, with 16 bases between the two ends. The germline CDR1 and CDR2 sequences are SGDLS and YYNGEE. CDR3 sequence (DNA): TGTGCCAGCAGCGCGTCAGGGGACCGAAGCTATGGCTACACCTTC. It specifies CASSASGDRSYGYTF.

The chain employs TRBV7-9 and TRBJ2-3; weak D call: TRBD1 (7 bases). Trimming removed 4 bases from V and 4 bases from J, with 18 bases in between. This CDR3 region has 16 residues. The V gene's germline CDR1 is SEHNR and CDR2 FQNEAQ (reference sequence). The DNA of the CDR3 is TGTGCCAGCAGCTCCCCTTGGACCAGGGGGGCAGATACGCAGTATTTT. Amino acid sequence: CASSSPWTRGADTQYF.

The chain uses TRBV5-4 and TRBJ1-2; D possibly corresponds to TRBD1 (5 bases). V dropped 0 bases and J dropped 0 bases, with 9 bases sitting between them. Germline V gene sequence: CDR1 SGHNT, CDR2 YYREEE (reference sequence). This CDR3 contains 15 residues. CDR3 in amino acids: CASSLAGGANYGYTF. The CDR3 DNA reads TGTGCCAGCAGCTTGGCCGGGGGAGCTAACTATGGCTACACCTTC.